This T cell receptor (beta chain) was observed in a study of cytotoxic CD8 clonotypes in ibrutinib-treated CLL. V was pared by 5 bases and J by 6 bases, with 6 bases of the junction left unmatched. Germline V gene data show CDR1 as MDHEN and CDR2 as SYDVKM. The CDR3 totals 14 residues. TCRdb keeps only in-frame clones here, not all; method: immunoSEQ multiplex PCR. Among some 130,000 clones, more than 75% were seen once, and the ten largest hold approximately 5.1%. This specimen consisted of PBMCs, obtained after 24 months of ibrutinib treatment. The genes are TRBV28 and TRBJ2-7; 11 bases are shared with TRBD2. The sequence was obtained from a human donor with chronic lymphocytic leukemia. Here the CDR3 DNA reads TGTGCCAGCAGTGACCTAGCGGGAGGAGGCGAGCAGTACTTC. As protein: CASSDLAGGGEQYF.